These 23 T cell receptor beta chains originate from one sample sequenced in a study of T cell changes during pregnancy in multiple sclerosis. Measured with immunoSEQ multiplex PCR; TCRdb has only the in-frame clones, and not every one. The top ten hold 0.25% to 0.3% of the sample, which has about 69,000 clones, 90% to 95% seen once. The sample consisted of CD4+ T cells from peripheral blood mononuclear cells, taken in the third trimester of pregnancy. These receptor sequences come from a female donor in good health, enrolled as a control in a pregnancy study.

V gene TRBV5-5 combines with J gene TRBJ1-2; possible D gene TRBD1, 5 bases. From germline, CDR1 is SGHKS and CDR2 YYEKEE (reference sequence). The germline V and J ends were trimmed by 1 base and 2 bases, with 9 bases remaining between them. The CDR3 is 14 amino acids. The CDR3 protein is CASSLSTGNYGYTF. The CDR3 DNA reads TGTGCCAGCAGCTTGTCAACAGGAAACTATGGCTACACCTTC.

V gene TRBV7-9 combines with J gene TRBJ1-2; maybe TRBD1 (6 bases). Germline loops: CDR1 SEHNR, CDR2 FQNEAQ (reference sequence). The CDR3 is 14 amino acids. V lost 5 bases and J 8 bases, leaving 18 bases between the germline ends. The CDR3 bases are TGTGCCAGCAGCCCCCCGGGAACAGGGACCGGCTACACCTTC. Translating gives CASSPPGTGTGYTF.

CDR3 loop: CASSVGQGLEETQYF. The DNA of the CDR3 is TGTGCCAGCAGCGTCGGACAGGGGCTAGAAGAGACCCAGTACTTC. The genes are TRBV9 and TRBJ2-5; 9 bases match TRBD1. This CDR3 region has 15 residues. Trimming removed 2 bases from V and 3 bases from J; junction bases left unmatched: 5. Looked up from germline, CDR1 is SGDLS and CDR2 is YYNGEE. Combining the CDR3 with reference TRBV9 and TRBJ2-5 gives the whole variable domain DSGVTQTPKHLITATGQRVTLRCSPRSGDLSVYWYQQSLDQGLQFLIQYYNGEERAKGNILERFSAQQFPDLHSELNLSSLELGDSALYFCASSVGQGLEETQYFGPGTRLLVL.

V gene TRBV6-6 combines with J gene TRBJ1-5, with a tentative D call TRBD1 (6 bases). Trimming removed 2 bases from V and 3 bases from J, with 11 bases in between. CDR1 and CDR2 from the germline V gene are MNHNY and SVGAGI (reference sequence). The CDR3 spans 15 residues. This chain's CDR3 is CASSYPGTTNQPQHF. The CDR3 coding sequence is TGTGCCAGCAGTTACCCCGGGACAACCAATCAGCCCCAGCATTTT.

The chain's CDR3 is CASSQGGFDTEAFF. CDR3 nucleotides: TGTGCCAGCAGCCAAGGGGGCTTCGACACTGAAGCTTTCTTT. This sequence joins TRBV14 and TRBJ1-1, with D perhaps matching TRBD1 (5 bases). Germline V gene lookup returns CDR1 SGHDN and CDR2 FVKESK. This CDR3 region has 14 residues. The V and J ends lost 1 base and 3 bases respectively, with 9 bases between them.

This rearrangement joins TRBV25-1 to TRBJ2-3, with TRBD1 matching over 9 bases. CDR1 MGHDK and CDR2 SYGVNS come from the germline V gene. This CDR3 is 16 amino acids long. Germline trimming cut 5 bases from V and 5 bases from J; bases unmatched to any gene: 11. This CDR3 reads CASSNGGTGLRDTQYF. DNA of the CDR3: TGTGCCAGCAGTAACGGGGGGACAGGGTTAAGAGATACGCAGTATTTT.

This clone was picked up a small number of times. The rearrangement joins TRBV4-2 to TRBJ2-2, with 13 bases lining up with TRBD2. The length of the CDR3 is 16 residues. Germline lookup yields CDR1 LGHNA and CDR2 YNFKEQ. V was pared by 4 bases and J by 4 bases, with 3 bases of the junction left unmatched. The CDR3, as DNA: TGTGCCAGCAGCCGAACTAGCGGGGGGGCCACCGGGGAGCTGTTTTTT. Its translation is CASSRTSGGATGELFF.

In this sample, this clone turned up once. This chain connects TRBV11-2 to TRBJ1-2; 9 nucleotides align to TRBD1. Per the germline V gene, CDR1 is SGHAT and CDR2 is FQNNGV. V gave up 4 bases and J gave up 8 bases; unmatched junction bases: 2. This CDR3 region has 12 residues. CDR3 protein: CASSWTGEGYTF. CDR3 sequence (DNA): TGTGCCAGCAGCTGGACAGGGGAAGGCTACACCTTC.

V gene TRBV11-2 combines with J gene TRBJ1-2; D may be TRBD1 (5 bases). The germline V and J ends were trimmed by 8 bases and 0 bases, with 22 bases remaining between them. Germline CDR1 reads SGHAT; CDR2 reads FQNNGV. The length of the CDR3 is 17 residues. CDR3 protein: CASGKPGGTGANYGYTF. CDR3 bases: TGTGCCAGCGGTAAACCGGGAGGGACTGGGGCTAACTATGGCTACACCTTC.

This chain links TRBV7-2 with TRBJ2-1; 9 bases are a match to TRBD1. V trimming: 5 bases; J trimming: 15 bases; junction bases outside the gene matches: 11. This CDR3 is built from 13 residues. Germline V gives CDR1 SGHTA, CDR2 FQGNSA. CDR3 DNA: TGTGCCAGCAGCCCGCGGATACCGGGACAGGGGTTCTTC. As protein: CASSPRIPGQGFF. The entire variable domain, with the rest obtained from reference TRBV7-2 and TRBJ2-1, is as follows: GAGVSQSPSNKVTEKGKDVELRCDPISGHTALYWYRQSLGQGLEFLIYFQGNSAPDKSGLPSDRFSAERTGGSVSTLTIQRTQQEDSAVYLCASSPRIPGQGFFGPGTRLTVL.

The rearrangement joins TRBV19 to TRBJ1-6, with a weak D call TRBD1 (5 bases). Trimming pared 9 bases from V and 8 bases from J, leaving 5 bases between. CDR1 LNHDA and CDR2 SQIVND come from the germline V gene (reference sequence). This CDR3 contains 10 residues. As DNA, the CDR3 is TGTGCCAGAGGGGATTCACCCCTCCACTTT. Translating it yields CARGDSPLHF.

This clone showed up just once. This sequence joins TRBV2 and TRBJ2-3; 12 bases match TRBD2. CDR1 is SNHLY and CDR2 is FYNNEI in the germline V gene. This CDR3 region has 20 residues. Trimming at V came to 2 bases and at J to 4 bases, leaving 16 bases not matched to a gene. DNA of the CDR3: TGTGCCAGCAGTGAAAGCCTAGCGGGGGGGTGGACGATTCTTGCAGATACGCAGTATTTT. Protein sequence: CASSESLAGGWTILADTQYF.

This clone has just a few counts. The same CDR3 also results from other DNA sequences found in this sample. This chain connects TRBV5-1 to TRBJ1-2; the D gene is possibly TRBD1 (5 bases). The V gene's germline CDR1 is SGHRS and CDR2 YFSETQ. This CDR3 has 12 residues. V was shortened by 4 bases and J by 4 bases, with 8 bases between the two germline ends. The CDR3 DNA sequence: TGCGCCAGCAGCCTTGACAGCTATGGCTACACCTTC. Protein product: CASSLDSYGYTF.

The chain couples TRBV30 to TRBJ1-5; D might be TRBD1 (5 bases). Germline CDR1 reads GTSNPN; CDR2 reads SVGIG (reference sequence). The CDR3 covers 14 residues. Trimming pared 1 base from V and 3 bases from J, leaving 10 bases between. The CDR3 reads CAWSADSNNQPQHF. The CDR3 DNA reads as TGTGCCTGGAGTGCCGACAGTAACAATCAGCCCCAGCATTTT.

This chain joins TRBV15 and TRBJ2-5, with D tentatively TRBD1 (5 bases). Per the germline V gene, CDR1 is LNHNV and CDR2 is YYDKDF (reference sequence). The CDR3 runs 12 residues. V was trimmed by 8 bases and J by 7 bases, leaving 14 bases between them. The CDR3 DNA follows: TGTGCCACCTCGGACCAAACAGGGACCCAGTACTTC. Translation gives CATSDQTGTQYF.

The chain links TRBV19 to TRBJ2-7; weak D call: TRBD2 (5 bases). CDR1 is LNHDA, CDR2 SQIVND, per germline (reference sequence). The length of the CDR3 is 15 residues. V dropped 3 bases and J dropped 5 bases, with 17 bases sitting between them. The CDR3 region has the DNA TGTGCCAGTAGTATGAAACGGGGAACTACCCACGAGCAGTACTTC. It codes for CASSMKRGTTHEQYF.

In the case of this clone: Other DNA sequences in the same sample also yield this CDR3. The V call is TRBV7-9, the J call TRBJ1-2; 7 positions match TRBD1. Germline trimming cut 6 bases from V and 2 bases from J; bases unmatched to any gene: 3. Looked up from germline, CDR1 is SEHNR and CDR2 is FQNEAQ (reference sequence). This CDR3 has 13 amino acids. The CDR3 spells CASSLQGNYGYTF. CDR3 coding DNA: TGTGCCAGCAGTTTACAGGGGAACTATGGCTACACCTTC.

This clone has a handful of counts. The CDR3 region has the DNA TGTGCCAGCAGCAAGGGACAGAGGAACTATGGCTACACCTTC. This translates into CASSKGQRNYGYTF. The rearrangement uses TRBV5-6 and TRBJ1-2; 7 bases agree with TRBD1. Trimming took 4 bases from V and 2 from J; bases not matched to a gene: 5. Germline lookup yields CDR1 SGHDT and CDR2 YYEEEE. CDR3 length equals 14 residues. Supplemented by reference TRBV5-6 and TRBJ1-2, the full variable domain reads DAGVTQSPTHLIKTRGQQVTLRCSPKSGHDTVSWYQQALGQGPQFIFQYYEEEERQRGNFPDRFSGHQFPNYSSELNVNALLLGDSALYLCASSKGQRNYGYTFGSGTRLTVV.

V is TRBV7-2 and J is TRBJ1-6, with 7 bases that match TRBD1. Looked up from germline, CDR1 is SGHTA and CDR2 is FQGNSA. The CDR3 covers 15 residues. Trimming took 1 base from V and 8 from J; bases not matched to a gene: 5. Here the CDR3 reads CASSLDRGWDSPLHF. The CDR3 nucleotides are TGTGCCAGCAGCTTAGACAGGGGATGGGATTCACCCCTCCACTTT.

This rearrangement joins TRBV15 to TRBJ2-1; weak D call: TRBD2 (7 bases). CDR3 length: 15 residues. V was pared by 3 bases and J by 9 bases, with 18 bases between. Germline V CDR1 and CDR2: LNHNV, YYDKDF (reference sequence). CDR3 in amino acids: CATSSNFGGLGEQFF. Written as DNA, the CDR3 is TGTGCCACCAGCAGCAATTTCGGGGGGCTTGGTGAGCAGTTCTTC.

This chain connects TRBV15 to TRBJ1-5, with D unresolved. CDR1 and CDR2 from the germline V gene are LNHNV and YYDKDF (reference sequence). The CDR3 contains 16 residues. V was shortened by 2 bases and J by 0 bases, with 11 bases between the two germline ends. The DNA for the CDR3 is TGTGCCACCAGCAGAAACTGGCAGGTTAGCAATCAGCCCCAGCATTTT. Its translation: CATSRNWQVSNQPQHF. Using reference TRBV15 and TRBJ1-5 for the parts outside the CDR3, the full variable domain is DAMVIQNPRYQVTQFGKPVTLSCSQTLNHNVMYWYQQKSSQAPKLLFHYYDKDFNNEADTPDNFQSRRPNTSFCFLDIRSPGLGDTAMYLCATSRNWQVSNQPQHFGDGTRLSIL.

The chain employs TRBV5-8 and TRBJ1-5; possibly TRBD1 for D (5 bases). Per the germline V gene, CDR1 is SGHTS and CDR2 is YDEGEE. The CDR3 contains 14 residues. V gave up 6 bases and J gave up 3 bases, with 13 bases separating them. The CDR3 sequence: CASTPRGTNQPQHF. The CDR3 region has the DNA TGTGCCAGCACCCCTAGGGGTACCAATCAGCCCCAGCATTTT.

This clone appeared a single time. The chain combines TRBV19 with TRBJ1-5; TRBD1 is a possible D gene (5 bases). This CDR3 is 14 amino acids long. The germline gives CDR1 LNHDA, CDR2 SQIVND (reference sequence). V was clipped by 3 bases and J by 5 bases, with 11 bases between them. In DNA, the CDR3 is TGTGCCAGTAGTATCGCGGGGCAGGATCAGCCCCAGCATTTT. This codes for CASSIAGQDQPQHF.